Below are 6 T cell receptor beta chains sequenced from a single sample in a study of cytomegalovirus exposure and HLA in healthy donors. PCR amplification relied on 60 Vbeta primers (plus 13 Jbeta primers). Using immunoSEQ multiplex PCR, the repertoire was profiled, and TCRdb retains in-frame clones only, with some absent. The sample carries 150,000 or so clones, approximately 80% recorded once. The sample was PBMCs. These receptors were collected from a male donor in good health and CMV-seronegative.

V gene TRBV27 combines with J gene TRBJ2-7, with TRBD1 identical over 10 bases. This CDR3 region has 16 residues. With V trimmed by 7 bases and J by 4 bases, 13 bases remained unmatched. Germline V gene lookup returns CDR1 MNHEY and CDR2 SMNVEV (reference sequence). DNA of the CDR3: TGTGCCAGCAAATTGGACCTCCGGGACAGGGGATACGAGCAGTACTTC. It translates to CASKLDLRDRGYEQYF.

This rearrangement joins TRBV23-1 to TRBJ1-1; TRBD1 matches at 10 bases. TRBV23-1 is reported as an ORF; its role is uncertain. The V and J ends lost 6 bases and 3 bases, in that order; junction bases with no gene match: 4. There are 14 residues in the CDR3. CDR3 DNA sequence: TGCGCCAGCAGGGGGGACAGGGGTGACACTGAAGCTTTCTTT. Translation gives CASRGDRGDTEAFF.

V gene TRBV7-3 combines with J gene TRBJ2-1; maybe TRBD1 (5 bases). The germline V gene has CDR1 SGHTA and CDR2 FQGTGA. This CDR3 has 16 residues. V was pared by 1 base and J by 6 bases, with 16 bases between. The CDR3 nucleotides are TGTGCCAGCAGCTTAAATTCGAGACAGCGAAGCAATGAGCAGTTCTTC. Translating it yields CASSLNSRQRSNEQFF. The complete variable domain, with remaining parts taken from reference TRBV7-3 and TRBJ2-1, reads GAGVSQTPSNKVTEKGKYVELRCDPISGHTALYWYRQSLGQGPEFLIYFQGTGAADDSGLPNDRFFAVRPEGSVSTLKIQRTERGDSAVYLCASSLNSRQRSNEQFFGPGTRLTVL.

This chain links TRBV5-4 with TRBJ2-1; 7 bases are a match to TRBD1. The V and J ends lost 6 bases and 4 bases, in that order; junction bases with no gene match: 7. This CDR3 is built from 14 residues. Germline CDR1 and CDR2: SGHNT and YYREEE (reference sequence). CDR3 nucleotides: TGTGCCAGCACCTTAGGACAGGAGTACAATGAGCAGTTCTTC. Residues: CASTLGQEYNEQFF.

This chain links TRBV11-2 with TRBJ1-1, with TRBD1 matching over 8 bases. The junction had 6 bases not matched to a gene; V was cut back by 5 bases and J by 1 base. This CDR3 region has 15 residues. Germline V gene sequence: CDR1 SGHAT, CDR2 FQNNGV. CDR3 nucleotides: TGTGCCAGCAGCGGACGGACAGGGAGGAACACTGAAGCTTTCTTT. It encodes CASSGRTGRNTEAFF.

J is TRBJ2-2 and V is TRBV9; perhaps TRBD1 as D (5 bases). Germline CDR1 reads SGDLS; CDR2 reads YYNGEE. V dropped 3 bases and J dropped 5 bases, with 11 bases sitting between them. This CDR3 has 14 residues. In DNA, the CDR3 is TGTGCCAGCAGCGCAGGGATAGGTACCGGGGAGCTGTTTTTT. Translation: CASSAGIGTGELFF.